A single sample gave rise to the 11 T cell receptor beta chains below, sequenced in a study of metastatic and nonmetastatic thyroid tumors. Prior to thyroid surgery, none of the patients had received any treatment. Using MiXCR, TCRdb reanalyzed the PCR reads. The sample records roughly 81,000 clones, around 7.8% being singletons. Material: blood. The receptors stem from a female donor with papillary thyroid cancer or a benign thyroid nodule (not recorded which). Some clones in this sample may be carry-over from other donors' samples.

This clone came up many times. The V and J genes are TRBV24-1 and TRBJ1-2, with D uncertain. Germline loops: CDR1 KGHDR, CDR2 SFDVKD. The CDR3 is 14 residues long. Trimming took 4 bases from V and 6 from J, leaving 14 bases between them. Here the CDR3 reads CATSEGPKRDGYTF. The DNA of the CDR3 is TGTGCCACCAGTGAAGGACCTAAAAGGGATGGCTACACCTTC.

At least ten counts were recorded for this clone. V gene TRBV4-1 combines with J gene TRBJ2-2; possible D gene TRBD2, 6 bases. Trimming left V 0 bases short and J 5 bases short, with 19 bases between. Germline CDR1 MGHRA, CDR2 YSYEKL. The CDR3 loop spans 18 amino acids. CDR3 nucleotides: TGCGCCAGCAGCCAAGATAGGAGGAGGGATAGACGGACCGGGGAGCTGTTTTTT. It codes for CASSQDRRRDRRTGELFF.

In this sample, this clone turned up many times. In DNA, the CDR3 is TGTGCCAGCAGCCTTAGAACAGGGTCCTACGAGCAGTACTTC. This sequence encodes CASSLRTGSYEQYF. The chain uses TRBV3-1 and TRBJ2-7; tentatively, D is TRBD1 (6 bases). Germline V gives CDR1 LGHDT, CDR2 YNNKEL (reference sequence). With 4 bases removed from V and 1 base from J, the gap between germline ends came to 11 bases. The CDR3 is made up of 14 amino acids.

This clone was picked up many times. The chain recombines TRBV9 with TRBJ2-7; no firm D call. V was trimmed by 4 bases and J by 2 bases, leaving 13 bases between them. From germline, CDR1 is SGDLS and CDR2 YYNGEE. The CDR3 spans 14 residues. The CDR3 bases are TGTGCCAGCAGCCGCGGCTACTTCACCTACGAGCAGTACTTC. Protein: CASSRGYFTYEQYF.

This clone was counted ten times or more. J is TRBJ2-2 and V is TRBV24-1; D is unresolved. Germline V lookup: CDR1 KGHDR, CDR2 SFDVKD. V lost 2 bases, J lost 2 bases, and 5 bases lay in between. CDR3 length equals 14 residues. CDR3 bases: TGTGCCACCAGTGATTCCCGCAACACCGGGGAGCTGTTTTTT. Translating it yields CATSDSRNTGELFF.

This clone was seen at least ten times. For the CDR3, the DNA is TGTGCCAGCAGCGCCCCCCCTAGCTATGGCTACACCTTC. Translated, it gives CASSAPPSYGYTF. The chain uses TRBV9 and TRBJ1-2; D not certain. With 3 bases removed from V and 4 bases from J, the gap between germline ends came to 10 bases. In germline, CDR1 is SGDLS, CDR2 YYNGEE. This CDR3 comprises 13 residues.

This clone occurred many times. This chain joins TRBV20-1 and TRBJ1-4, with 9 bases identical to TRBD1. V shed 4 bases, J shed 6 bases, and the junction held 6 bases outside the gene matches. This CDR3 region has 14 residues. CDR1 is DFQATT and CDR2 is SNEGSKA in the germline V gene (reference sequence). The DNA of the CDR3 is TGCAGTGCTACCAGACAGGGGGGGTATGAAAAACTGTTTTTT. As protein: CSATRQGGYEKLFF.

The chain combines TRBV12-3 or TRBV12-4 with TRBJ2-7; TRBD1 matches at 7 bases. Trimming cost V 2 bases and J 10 bases; bases outside gene matches: 8. CDR3 size: 13 residues. In DNA, the CDR3 is TGTGCCAGCAGTTTAATCCTAGGGGGCTATCAGTACTTC. Protein: CASSLILGGYQYF.

This clone was seen ten or more times. The V call is TRBV18, the J call TRBJ1-3; TRBD1 matches at 7 bases. The CDR3 has 16 amino acids. V was clipped by 2 bases and J by 4 bases; unmatched bases: 8. Germline CDR1 reads KGHSH; CDR2 reads LQKENI. In DNA form, the CDR3 reads TGTGCCAGCTCACCATCGGAGGGGGCAAGCGGAAACACCATATATTTT. This sequence encodes CASSPSEGASGNTIYF.

This clone was seen ten or more times. The chain uses TRBV27 and TRBJ2-6; 8 nucleotides match TRBD1. CDR1 and CDR2 from the germline V gene are MNHEY and SMNVEV (reference sequence). V lost 6 bases and J lost 1; bases outside the gene matches: 8. This CDR3 is built from 17 residues. The CDR3 coding sequence is TGTGCCAGCAGGACGGACAGGGTGGTATCTGGGGCCAACGTCCTGACTTTC. Its translation is CASRTDRVVSGANVLTF.

The table lists this clone with many counts. V gene TRBV18 combines with J gene TRBJ1-5, with D perhaps matching TRBD1 (6 bases). The germline V and J ends were trimmed by 6 bases and 6 bases, with 12 bases remaining between them. The CDR3 contains 13 residues. Germline loops: CDR1 KGHSH, CDR2 LQKENI. Here the CDR3 reads CASSHKQGQPQHF. The CDR3 nucleotides read TGTGCCAGCTCTCATAAACAGGGTCAGCCCCAGCATTTT.